The sequence of this T cell receptor beta chain was determined in a study of T cells after yellow fever vaccination. TCRdb called the 5' RACE reads again in MiXCR, with one record for every CDR3 protein. The table records around 310,000 distinct CDR3 sequences, approximately 3.9% of them present only once. This clonotype has more than one count but fewer than ten. Trimming left V 6 bases short and J 6 bases short, with 8 bases between. The germline V gene has CDR1 MNHEY and CDR2 SVGEGT. This CDR3 contains 12 residues. Sequenced here: PBMCs, sampled 5 days after the yellow fever booster vaccination. V gene TRBV6-2 or TRBV6-3 combines with J gene TRBJ2-2; D is unresolved. This receptor was taken from a man aged 18 to 35 who received the YFV17D yellow fever vaccine. The DNA for the CDR3 is TGTGCCAGCAGATATTGGCCCGGGGAGCTGTTTTTT. This encodes CASRYWPGELFF.